A selection of T cell receptor beta chains follows, all from one sample in a study of cytomegalovirus exposure and HLA in healthy donors. Measured with immunoSEQ multiplex PCR; TCRdb has only the in-frame clones, and not every one. The sample has roughly 130,000 clones; around four fifths are singletons. The sequenced sample consisted of PBMCs. The receptors shown here come from a woman aged 40 to 55 in good health and CMV-seropositive. The CDR3 runs from the conserved cysteine through the conserved F or W. D genes are given only for firm matches. Clone size is given for some rows only: seen once, a few or many times, or a class if the clone is expanded.

abundance,d_gene,v_gene,j_gene,CDR3nt,CDR3aa
NA,NA,TRBV4-3,TRBJ2-1,TGCGCCAGCAGCCTCTTTGCGGGACTTTTTTACAATGAGCAGTTCTTC,CASSLFAGLFYNEQFF
NA,TRBD1,TRBV5-6,TRBJ1-1,TGTGCCAGCAGCTTGGGAGTAGGACAGGGGATGGCTGAAGCTTTCTTT,CASSLGVGQGMAEAFF
NA,NA,TRBV7-2,TRBJ2-6,TGTGCCAGCAGCTCCAGCGGTTCTGGGGCCAACGTCCTGACTTTC,CASSSSGSGANVLTF
NA,TRBD1,TRBV28,TRBJ1-5,TGTGCCAGCAGTCTGGCGGGACAGGGGATGGTTCAGCCCCAGCATTTT,CASSLAGQGMVQPQHF
NA,TRBD1,TRBV30,TRBJ1-2,TGTGCCTGGAGCCCTCGGGACAGGGTAACCTATGGCTACACCTTC,CAWSPRDRVTYGYTF
NA,NA,TRBV5-1,TRBJ2-7,TGCGCCAGCAGCTTCCAGGGGGGATCCTACGAGCAGTACTTC,CASSFQGGSYEQYF
NA,TRBD1,TRBV28,TRBJ1-1,TGTGCCAGCAGTGCCGCCGGACAGGGAAGGAGCGAAGCTTTCTTT,CASSAAGQGRSEAFF
once,NA,TRBV18,TRBJ1-1,TGTGCCAGCTCACCATCCCGGGGGAACACTGAAGCTTTCTTT,CASSPSRGNTEAFF
NA,NA,TRBV6-5,TRBJ2-1,TGTGCCAGCAGGAGCTCCTACAATGAGCAGTTCTTC,CASRSSYNEQFF
NA,TRBD1,TRBV5-5,TRBJ1-4,TGTGCCAGCAGCCGTACCACTGACAGGGTAAATGAAAAACTGTTTTTT,CASSRTTDRVNEKLFF
NA,TRBD1,TRBV7-9,TRBJ1-2,TGTGCCAGCAGCACTTCAGGGGGCGCCGGGAGCTATGGCTACACCTTC,CASSTSGGAGSYGYTF
NA,TRBD1,TRBV6-6,TRBJ1-1,TGTGCCAGCAGCCAGGGGGCATTGAACACTGAAGCTTTCTTT,CASSQGALNTEAFF
NA,TRBD1,TRBV27,TRBJ2-6,TGTGCCAGCAGCGGGACAGGGCCCGGGGCCAACGTCCTGACTTTC,CASSGTGPGANVLTF
NA,NA,TRBV30,TRBJ2-2,TGTGCCTGGGGTACCAGGGGCGGCGGGGAGCTGTTTTTT,CAWGTRGGGELFF
NA,TRBD1,TRBV7-9,TRBJ1-2,TGTGCCAGCAGCCCGTCCGGGGACAGGGGTTCCAATGGCTACACCTTC,CASSPSGDRGSNGYTF
NA,TRBD1,TRBV10-3,TRBJ1-3,TGTGCCATCAGAGACCAACAGGGGGCGCGAAACACCATATATTTT,CAIRDQQGARNTIYF
once,NA,TRBV5-4,TRBJ1-6,TGTGCCAGCAGCCGGGAAGGATGGGGGGAGTCACCCCTCCACTTT,CASSREGWGESPLHF
NA,TRBD2,TRBV9,TRBJ2-3,TGTGCCAGCAGCGTAGACTTTCGGCTAGCGGGGGGGCCTAATACGCAGTATTTT,CASSVDFRLAGGPNTQYF
NA,NA,TRBV30,TRBJ1-2,TGTGCCTGGATAAGGGGGTTCCCCAACTATGGCTACACCTTC,CAWIRGFPNYGYTF